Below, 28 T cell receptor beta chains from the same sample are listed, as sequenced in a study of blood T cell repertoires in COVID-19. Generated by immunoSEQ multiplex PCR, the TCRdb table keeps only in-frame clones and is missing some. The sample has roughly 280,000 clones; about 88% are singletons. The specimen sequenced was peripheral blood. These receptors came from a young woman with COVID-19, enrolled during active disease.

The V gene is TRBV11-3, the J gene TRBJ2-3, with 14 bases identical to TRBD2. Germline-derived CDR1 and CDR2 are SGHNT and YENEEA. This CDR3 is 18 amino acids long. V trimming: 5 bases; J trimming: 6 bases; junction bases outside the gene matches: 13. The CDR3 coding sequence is TGTGCCAGCAGCCCAGGCCGACTAGCGGGAGGGTCATCGGATACGCAGTATTTT. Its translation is CASSPGRLAGGSSDTQYF.

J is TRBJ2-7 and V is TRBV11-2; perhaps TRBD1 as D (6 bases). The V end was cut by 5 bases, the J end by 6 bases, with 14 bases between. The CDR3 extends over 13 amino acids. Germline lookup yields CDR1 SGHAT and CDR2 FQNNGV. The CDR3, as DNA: TGTGCCAGCAGCACGCTGGGGGCCGGCGAGCAGTACTTC. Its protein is CASSTLGAGEQYF.

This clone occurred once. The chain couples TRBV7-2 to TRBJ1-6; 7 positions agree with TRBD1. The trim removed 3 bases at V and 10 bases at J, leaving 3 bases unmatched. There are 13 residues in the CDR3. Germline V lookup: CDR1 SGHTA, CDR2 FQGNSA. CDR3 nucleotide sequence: TGTGCCAGCAGCTTGGACAGGCACTCACCCCTCCACTTT. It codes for CASSLDRHSPLHF.

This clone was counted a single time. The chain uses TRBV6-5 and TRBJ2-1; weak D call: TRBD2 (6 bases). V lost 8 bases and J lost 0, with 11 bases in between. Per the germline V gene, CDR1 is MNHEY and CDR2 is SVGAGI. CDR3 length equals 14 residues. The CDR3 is CASRFGSSYNEQFF. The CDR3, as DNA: TGTGCCAGCCGATTCGGGAGCTCCTACAATGAGCAGTTCTTC.

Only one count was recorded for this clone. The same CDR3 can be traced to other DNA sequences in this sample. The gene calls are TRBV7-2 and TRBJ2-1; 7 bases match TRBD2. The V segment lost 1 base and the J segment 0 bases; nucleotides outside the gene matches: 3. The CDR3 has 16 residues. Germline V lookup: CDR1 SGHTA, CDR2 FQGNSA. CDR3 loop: CASSLGLAVSYNEQFF. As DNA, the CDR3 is TGTGCCAGCAGCTTAGGCCTAGCGGTCTCCTACAATGAGCAGTTCTTC.

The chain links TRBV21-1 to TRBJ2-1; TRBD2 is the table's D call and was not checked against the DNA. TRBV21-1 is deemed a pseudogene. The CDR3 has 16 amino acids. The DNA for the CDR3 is TGTGCCAGCAGCAAAGCTTCTCTAAGCTCCTACAATGAGCAGTTCTTC. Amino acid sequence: CASSKASLSSYNEQFF.

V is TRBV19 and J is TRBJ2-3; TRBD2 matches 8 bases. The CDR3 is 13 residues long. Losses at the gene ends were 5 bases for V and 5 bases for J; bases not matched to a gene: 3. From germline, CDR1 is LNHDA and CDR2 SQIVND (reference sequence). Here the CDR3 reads CASSGAGGDTQYF. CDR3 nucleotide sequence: TGTGCCAGTAGTGGGGCGGGAGGAGATACGCAGTATTTT.

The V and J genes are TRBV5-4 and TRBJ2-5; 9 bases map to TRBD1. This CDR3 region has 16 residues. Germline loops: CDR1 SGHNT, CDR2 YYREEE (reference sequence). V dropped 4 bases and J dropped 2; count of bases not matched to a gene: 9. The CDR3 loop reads CASSIPQGARQETQYF. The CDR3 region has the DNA TGTGCCAGCAGCATTCCACAGGGGGCTCGGCAAGAGACCCAGTACTTC.

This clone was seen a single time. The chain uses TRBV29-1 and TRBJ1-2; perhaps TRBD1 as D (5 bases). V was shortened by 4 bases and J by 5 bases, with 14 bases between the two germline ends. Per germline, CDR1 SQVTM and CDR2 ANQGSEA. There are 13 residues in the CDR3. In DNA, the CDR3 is TGCAGCGTTGTTTGGGGGGATGGATATGGCTACACCTTC. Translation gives CSVVWGDGYGYTF.

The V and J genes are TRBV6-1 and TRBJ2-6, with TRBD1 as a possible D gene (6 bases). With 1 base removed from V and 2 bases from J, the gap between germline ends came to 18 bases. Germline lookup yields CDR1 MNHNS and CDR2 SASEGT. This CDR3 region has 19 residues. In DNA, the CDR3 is TGTGCCAGCAGTGAAGGGGTTGGCAGGGGCGAACCTGGGGCCAACGTCCTGACTTTC. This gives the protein CASSEGVGRGEPGANVLTF.

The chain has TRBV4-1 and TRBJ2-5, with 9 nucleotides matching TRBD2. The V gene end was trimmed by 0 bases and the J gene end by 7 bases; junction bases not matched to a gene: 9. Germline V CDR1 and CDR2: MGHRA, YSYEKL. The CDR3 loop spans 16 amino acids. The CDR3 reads CASSQDAGGPIGTQYF. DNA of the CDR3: TGCGCCAGCAGCCAAGACGCGGGAGGGCCGATCGGGACCCAGTACTTC.

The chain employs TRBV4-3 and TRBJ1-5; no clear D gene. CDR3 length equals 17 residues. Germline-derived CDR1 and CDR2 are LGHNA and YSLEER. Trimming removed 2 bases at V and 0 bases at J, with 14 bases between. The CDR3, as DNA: TGCGCCAGCAGCCAAAAGCCCGTCCCTTATAGCAATCAGCCCCAGCATTTT. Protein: CASSQKPVPYSNQPQHF.

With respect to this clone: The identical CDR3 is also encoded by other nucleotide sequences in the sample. CDR3 region: CASSLTGATYEQYF. The CDR3 DNA is TGTGCCAGCAGCTTAACAGGGGCAACCTACGAGCAGTACTTC. The rearrangement links TRBV7-9 to TRBJ2-7, with 7 bases identical to TRBD1. The CDR3 contains 14 residues. CDR1 and CDR2 (germline): SEHNR, FQNEAQ (reference sequence). V lost 2 bases to trimming and J lost 2 bases; unmatched junction nucleotides: 3.

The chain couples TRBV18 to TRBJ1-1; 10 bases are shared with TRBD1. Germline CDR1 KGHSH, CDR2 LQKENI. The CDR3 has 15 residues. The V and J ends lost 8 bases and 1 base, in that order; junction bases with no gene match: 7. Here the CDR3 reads CASQKRQGANTEAFF. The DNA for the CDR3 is TGTGCCAGCCAAAAAAGACAGGGGGCGAACACTGAAGCTTTCTTT.

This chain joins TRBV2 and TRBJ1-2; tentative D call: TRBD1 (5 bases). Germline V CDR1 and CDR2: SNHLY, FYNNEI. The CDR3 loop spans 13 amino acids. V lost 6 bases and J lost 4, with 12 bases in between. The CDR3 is CASSPGGLYGYTF. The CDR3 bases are TGTGCCAGCAGCCCCGGGGGACTCTATGGCTACACCTTC.

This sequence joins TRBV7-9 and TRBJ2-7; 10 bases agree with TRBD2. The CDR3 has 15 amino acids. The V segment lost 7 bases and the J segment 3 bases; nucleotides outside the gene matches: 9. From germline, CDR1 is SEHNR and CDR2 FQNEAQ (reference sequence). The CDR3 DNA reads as TGTGCCAGCACCTACAGCGGGAGGGCCTTCTACGAGCAGTACTTC. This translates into CASTYSGRAFYEQYF.

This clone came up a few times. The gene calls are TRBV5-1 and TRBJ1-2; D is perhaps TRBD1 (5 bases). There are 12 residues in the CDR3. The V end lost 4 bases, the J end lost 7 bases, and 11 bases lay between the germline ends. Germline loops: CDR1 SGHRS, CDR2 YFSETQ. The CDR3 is CASSRPGSGYTF. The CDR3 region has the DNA TGCGCCAGCAGCAGACCAGGGTCTGGCTACACCTTC. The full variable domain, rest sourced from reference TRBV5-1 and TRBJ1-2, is KAGVTQTPRYLIKTRGQQVTLSCSPISGHRSVSWYQQTPGQGLQFLFEYFSETQRNKGNFPGRFSGRQFSNSRSEMNVSTLELGDSALYLCASSRPGSGYTFGSGTRLTVV.

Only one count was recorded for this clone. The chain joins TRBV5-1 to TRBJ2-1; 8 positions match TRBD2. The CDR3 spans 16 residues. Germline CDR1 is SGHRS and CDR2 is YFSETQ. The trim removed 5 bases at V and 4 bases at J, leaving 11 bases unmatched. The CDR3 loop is CASSSVTSGAYNEQFF. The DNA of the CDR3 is TGCGCCAGCAGTTCGGTTACTAGCGGAGCTTACAATGAGCAGTTCTTC.

The CDR3 loop is CASSSTSSGKYEQYF. CDR3 coding DNA: TGTGCCAGCAGTTCTACCTCTAGCGGGAAGTACGAGCAGTACTTC. The V call is TRBV28, the J call TRBJ2-7; the match to TRBD2 covers 9 bases. The CDR3 contains 15 residues. Trimming removed 4 bases from V and 4 bases from J; junction bases left unmatched: 8. Per germline, CDR1 MDHEN and CDR2 SYDVKM.

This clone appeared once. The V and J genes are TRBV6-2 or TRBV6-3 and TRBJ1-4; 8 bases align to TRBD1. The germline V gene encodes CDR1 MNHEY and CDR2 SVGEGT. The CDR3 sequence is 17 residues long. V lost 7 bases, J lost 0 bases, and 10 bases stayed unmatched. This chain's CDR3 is CASTPGQGAPTNEKLFF. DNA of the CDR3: TGTGCCAGCACCCCCGGTCAGGGGGCTCCAACTAATGAAAAACTGTTTTTT.

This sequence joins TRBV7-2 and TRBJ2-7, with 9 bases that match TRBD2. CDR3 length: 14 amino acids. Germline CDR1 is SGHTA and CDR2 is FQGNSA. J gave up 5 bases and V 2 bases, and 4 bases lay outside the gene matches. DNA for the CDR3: TGTGCCAGCAGCTTATCGACTAGCGGCGACGAGCAGTACTTC. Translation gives CASSLSTSGDEQYF.

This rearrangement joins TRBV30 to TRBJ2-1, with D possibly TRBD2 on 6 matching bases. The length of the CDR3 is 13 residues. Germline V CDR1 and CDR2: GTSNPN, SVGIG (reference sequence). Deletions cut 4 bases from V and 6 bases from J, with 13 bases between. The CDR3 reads CAWTAGTRNEQFF. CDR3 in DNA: TGTGCCTGGACGGCAGGGACTCGCAATGAGCAGTTCTTC.

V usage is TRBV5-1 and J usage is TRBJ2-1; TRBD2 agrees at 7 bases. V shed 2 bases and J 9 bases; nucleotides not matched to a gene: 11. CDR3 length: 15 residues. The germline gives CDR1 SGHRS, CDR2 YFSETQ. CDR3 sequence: CASSFLAEGVGEQFF. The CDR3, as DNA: TGCGCCAGCAGCTTCCTAGCGGAAGGGGTGGGTGAGCAGTTCTTC. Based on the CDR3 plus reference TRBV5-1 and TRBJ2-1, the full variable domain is KAGVTQTPRYLIKTRGQQVTLSCSPISGHRSVSWYQQTPGQGLQFLFEYFSETQRNKGNFPGRFSGRQFSNSRSEMNVSTLELGDSALYLCASSFLAEGVGEQFFGPGTRLTVL.

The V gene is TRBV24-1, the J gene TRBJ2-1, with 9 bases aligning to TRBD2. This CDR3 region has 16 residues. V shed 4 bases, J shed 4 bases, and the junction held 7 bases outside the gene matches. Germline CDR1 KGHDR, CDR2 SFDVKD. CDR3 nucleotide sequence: TGTGCCACCAGTGAATCCACTAGCGGGTATTACAATGAGCAGTTCTTC. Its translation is CATSESTSGYYNEQFF.

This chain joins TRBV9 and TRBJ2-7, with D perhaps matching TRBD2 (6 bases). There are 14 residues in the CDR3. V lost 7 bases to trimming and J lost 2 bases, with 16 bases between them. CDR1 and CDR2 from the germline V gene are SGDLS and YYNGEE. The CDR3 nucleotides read TGTGCCAGCGCGCTCGGGGGAACTGCCTACGAGCAGTACTTC. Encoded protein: CASALGGTAYEQYF.

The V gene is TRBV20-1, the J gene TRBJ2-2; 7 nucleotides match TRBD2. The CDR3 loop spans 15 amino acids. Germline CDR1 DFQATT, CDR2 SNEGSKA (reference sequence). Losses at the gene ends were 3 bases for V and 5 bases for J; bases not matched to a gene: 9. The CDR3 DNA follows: TGCAGTGCTAGTAAGGGAGGGCCTGGGACCGGGGAGCTGTTTTTT. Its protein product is CSASKGGPGTGELFF.

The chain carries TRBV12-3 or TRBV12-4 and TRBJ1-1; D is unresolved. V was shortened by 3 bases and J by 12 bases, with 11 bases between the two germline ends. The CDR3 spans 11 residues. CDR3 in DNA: TGTGCCAGCAGTTTGACGGACTGGTCTTTCTTT. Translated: CASSLTDWSFF.

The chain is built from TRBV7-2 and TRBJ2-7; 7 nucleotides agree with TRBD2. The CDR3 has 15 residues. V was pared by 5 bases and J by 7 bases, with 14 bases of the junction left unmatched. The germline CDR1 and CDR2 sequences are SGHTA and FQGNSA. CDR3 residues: CASSPQGSGIGEQYF. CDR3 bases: TGTGCCAGCAGCCCCCAGGGAAGCGGGATAGGTGAGCAGTACTTC. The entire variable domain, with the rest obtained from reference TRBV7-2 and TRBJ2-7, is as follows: GAGVSQSPSNKVTEKGKDVELRCDPISGHTALYWYRQSLGQGLEFLIYFQGNSAPDKSGLPSDRFSAERTGGSVSTLTIQRTQQEDSAVYLCASSPQGSGIGEQYFGPGTRLTVT.